The T cell receptor (beta chain) under discussion was sequenced for a study of blood T cell repertoires in COVID-19. Study-level background: From T cells, B-cell-depleted T cells, or PBMCs came the material, which was cDNA or gDNA.

Trimming removed 3 bases from V and 4 bases from J; junction bases left unmatched: 1. Looked up from germline, CDR1 is LNHDA and CDR2 is SQIVND (reference sequence). The CDR3 runs 14 residues. The data were produced by immunoSEQ multiplex PCR, yet TCRdb's version contains in-frame clones alone and is incomplete. Of some 300,000 clones in the sample, 89% were seen once. Recruits, aged roughly 18 to 95 years, lived in roughly 22 US areas. Cohort allocation depended upon clinical history that participants reported. Two negative PCRs, clearance, or symptom resolution had been documented for recovered Cohort 3 donors. This clone was found many times.

The source material was PBMCs or T cells enriched from blood (not recorded which). This receptor was identified in a woman between 40 and 50 years old who had recovered from COVID-19. This chain uses TRBV19 with TRBJ2-7, with 12 bases that match TRBD2. This CDR3 reads CASSILAGGYEQYF. The CDR3 DNA follows: TGTGCCAGTAGTATCCTAGCGGGAGGGTACGAGCAGTACTTC.